The 30 T cell receptor beta chains listed next were all sequenced from one sample in a study of cytotoxic CD8 clonotypes in ibrutinib-treated CLL (TCRdb year 2021). Library prep was done by the immunoSEQ multiplex PCR assay. TCRdb holds this immuneACCESS table with in-frame rearrangements only. Some clones are missing; in checked studies, unresolved V genes explain under half, and the rest has no known cause. Within this sample are 300,000 or so clones, with 60% to 80% of them counted one time only. Roughly 6.8% of the sample belongs to the ten largest clones. Source: PBMCs, taken after 36 months of ibrutinib treatment. The source of these receptors is a human donor with chronic lymphocytic leukemia.

The V and J genes are TRBV28 and TRBJ1-1; D uncertain. Germline loops: CDR1 MDHEN, CDR2 SYDVKM. The CDR3 extends over 15 amino acids. V lost 6 bases to trimming and J lost 4 bases, with 18 bases between them. CDR3 nucleotides: TGTGCCAGCAGCTCGAGGGAGATAGGGATCACTGAAGCTTTCTTT. Amino acid sequence: CASSSREIGITEAFF.

The V gene is TRBV7-8, the J gene TRBJ1-2; D remains unclear. This CDR3 region has 13 residues. Germline V gene lookup returns CDR1 SGHVS and CDR2 FQNEAQ. Between the trimmed V and J ends, which lost 10 bases and 3 bases, there was a span of 15 bases. The CDR3 reads CATSDGQYYGYTF. In DNA form, the CDR3 reads TGTGCCACATCAGACGGCCAGTACTATGGCTACACCTTC.

This chain joins TRBV6-6 and TRBJ1-3; TRBD1 agrees at 7 bases. There are 13 residues in the CDR3. The junction had 8 bases not matched to a gene; V was cut back by 11 bases and J by 4 bases. From germline, CDR1 is MNHNY and CDR2 SVGAGI (reference sequence). CDR3 sequence (DNA): TGTGCCGTGGGACAGCCGCCGGGAAACACCATATATTTT. This gives the protein CAVGQPPGNTIYF.

The rearrangement joins TRBV5-1 to TRBJ2-7; D not resolved. CDR3 length: 14 residues. The V gene lost 0 bases and the J gene lost 8 bases, with 15 bases spanning the gap. Germline CDR1 is SGHRS and CDR2 is YFSETQ. The CDR3 DNA sequence: TGCGCCAGCAGCTTGGGAACCCACGTACCCCAGCAGTACTTC. It yields the protein CASSLGTHVPQQYF.

The rearrangement uses TRBV18 and TRBJ1-6; 8 nucleotides line up with TRBD1. J lost 6 bases, V lost 6 bases, and 4 bases had no gene match. Looked up from germline, CDR1 is KGHSH and CDR2 is LQKENI. This CDR3 is 14 amino acids long. The CDR3 DNA follows: TGTGCCAGCTCGGCGGGACAGGTTAATTCACCCCTCCACTTT. This translates into CASSAGQVNSPLHF.

V gene TRBV18 combines with J gene TRBJ2-7; TRBD1 matches 7 bases. J lost 0 bases, V lost 4 bases, and 9 bases had no gene match. Germline V gene data show CDR1 as KGHSH and CDR2 as LQKENI. The CDR3 length is 16 residues. The CDR3 reads CASSLTGTAISYEQYF. For the CDR3, the DNA is TGTGCCAGCTCACTCACCGGGACAGCGATCTCCTACGAGCAGTACTTC.

This clone was picked up a small number of times. The chain uses TRBV14 and TRBJ2-5; 7 bases agree with TRBD2. The CDR3 extends over 17 amino acids. Germline CDR1 reads SGHDN; CDR2 reads FVKESK. Trimming at V came to 1 base and at J to 4 bases, leaving 12 bases not matched to a gene. CDR3 residues: CASSQGLSGRALETQYF. The CDR3 coding sequence is TGTGCCAGCAGCCAAGGGTTATCAGGGAGGGCCCTAGAGACCCAGTACTTC. The full variable domain, with the rest looked up from reference TRBV14 and TRBJ2-5, is EAGVTQFPSHSVIEKGQTVTLRCDPISGHDNLYWYRRVMGKEIKFLLHFVKESKQDESGMPNNRFLAERTGGTYSTLKVQPAELEDSGVYFCASSQGLSGRALETQYFGPGTRLLVL.

The chain couples TRBV7-9 to TRBJ1-1; D is ambiguous. V lost 2 bases, J lost 6 bases, and 4 bases lay in between. Germline V gene data show CDR1 as SEHNR and CDR2 as FQNEAQ (reference sequence). The CDR3 loop spans 11 amino acids. The CDR3 protein is CASSLFPEAFF. In nucleotides, the CDR3 is TGTGCCAGCAGCTTATTCCCTGAAGCTTTCTTT.

The chain employs TRBV28 and TRBJ2-7, with 10 nucleotides matching TRBD2. J gave up 4 bases and V 3 bases, and 12 bases lay outside the gene matches. From germline, CDR1 is MDHEN and CDR2 SYDVKM. The CDR3 sequence is 17 residues long. CDR3 residues: CASSLTSGPPIPYEQYF. The CDR3 DNA is TGTGCCAGCAGTTTGACTAGCGGGCCTCCGATTCCTTACGAGCAGTACTTC.

The rearrangement uses TRBV5-4 and TRBJ2-7; 11 nucleotides match TRBD2. V shed 0 bases and J 0 bases; nucleotides not matched to a gene: 2. The CDR3 runs 16 residues. Germline CDR1 reads SGHNT; CDR2 reads YYREEE (reference sequence). The DNA of the CDR3 is TGTGCCAGCAGCTTGGTCGGACTAGCGGGCTCCTACGAGCAGTACTTC. Its translation: CASSLVGLAGSYEQYF.

The chain is built from TRBV13 and TRBJ2-3; possibly TRBD1 or TRBD2 for D (5 bases each). V lost 1 base to trimming and J lost 7 bases, with 15 bases between them. The CDR3 spans 15 residues. Germline values: CDR1 PRHDT, CDR2 FYEKMQ (reference sequence). This CDR3 is CASSLAGHLANTQYF. The CDR3 DNA is TGTGCCAGCAGCTTAGCAGGGCACCTAGCTAATACGCAGTATTTT. Variable domain in full (rest from reference TRBV13 and TRBJ2-3): AAGVIQSPRHLIKEKRETATLKCYPIPRHDTVYWYQQGPGQDPQFLISFYEKMQSDKGSIPDRFSAQQFSDYHSELNMSSLELGDSALYFCASSLAGHLANTQYFGPGTRLTVL.

The gene calls are TRBV7-2 and TRBJ2-1; 11 bases align to TRBD2. Losses at the gene ends were 1 base for V and 5 bases for J; bases not matched to a gene: 10. This CDR3 is 18 amino acids long. Looked up from germline, CDR1 is SGHTA and CDR2 is FQGNSA. The CDR3 bases are TGTGCCAGCAGCTTAGATGGGCTAGCGGGGGGACCACACAATGAGCAGTTCTTC. This codes for CASSLDGLAGGPHNEQFF.

This clone occurred a few times. The V and J genes are TRBV18 and TRBJ2-2, with a possible D match to TRBD1 (6 bases). CDR1 is KGHSH and CDR2 is LQKENI in the germline V gene. The CDR3 is 12 amino acids. Trimming shortened V by 2 bases and J by 9 bases, and 7 bases separated the two germline ends. Here the CDR3 DNA reads TGTGCCAGCTCACCAGGGGGCCGGGAGCTGTTTTTT. This encodes CASSPGGRELFF.

The chain combines TRBV9 with TRBJ1-1; D is perhaps TRBD1 (6 bases). The germline V gene has CDR1 SGDLS and CDR2 YYNGEE. CDR3 length equals 13 residues. V was trimmed by 4 bases and J by 4 bases, leaving 11 bases between them. The CDR3 region is CASSQGQGTEAFF. The DNA of the CDR3 is TGTGCCAGCAGCCAGGGGCAGGGCACTGAAGCTTTCTTT.

This clone was observed a handful of times. V gene TRBV7-9 combines with J gene TRBJ2-6; D remains unclear. V lost 3 bases and J lost 4, with 4 bases in between. The CDR3 sequence is 13 residues long. Germline V gives CDR1 SEHNR, CDR2 FQNEAQ (reference sequence). CDR3 in amino acids: CASSLGGANVLTF. CDR3 sequence (DNA): TGTGCCAGCAGCTTGGGCGGGGCCAACGTCCTGACTTTC.

The chain is built from TRBV7-2 and TRBJ2-1; D might be TRBD1 or TRBD2, each matching 5 bases. V lost 3 bases, J lost 3 bases, and 12 bases lay in between. This CDR3 is 15 amino acids long. The germline gives CDR1 SGHTA, CDR2 FQGNSA. The CDR3, as DNA: TGTGCCAGCAGCTTCGAACGGGGCTTCTACAATGAGCAGTTCTTC. Encoded protein: CASSFERGFYNEQFF.

The chain recombines TRBV7-2 with TRBJ2-7; 8 positions match TRBD2. The germline V gene encodes CDR1 SGHTA and CDR2 FQGNSA. This CDR3 has 16 amino acids. V shed 3 bases and J 2 bases; nucleotides not matched to a gene: 9. The DNA of the CDR3 is TGTGCCAGCAGCTTGGTTTATGGACTAGCCCCCTACGAGCAGTACTTC. It specifies CASSLVYGLAPYEQYF.

The chain joins TRBV19 to TRBJ1-5, with D unresolved. Germline lookup yields CDR1 LNHDA and CDR2 SQIVND (reference sequence). The CDR3 runs 14 residues. V was clipped by 6 bases and J by 9 bases, with 18 bases between them. In DNA, the CDR3 is TGTGCCAGTAGGATGGCGTCACGCCAGCTGCCCCAGCATTTT. This translates into CASRMASRQLPQHF.

This clone appeared a single time. CDR3 protein: CASSLGHSGAGELFF. The CDR3 bases are TGTGCCAGCAGCTTAGGGCATAGCGGGGCCGGGGAGCTGTTTTTT. This rearrangement joins TRBV13 to TRBJ2-2; TRBD2 aligns across 8 bases. Germline CDR1 and CDR2: PRHDT and FYEKMQ (reference sequence). CDR3 length equals 15 residues. Losses at the gene ends were 0 bases for V and 6 bases for J; bases not matched to a gene: 3.

This chain links TRBV18 with TRBJ1-2; D possibly corresponds to TRBD1 (5 bases). Germline V CDR1 and CDR2: KGHSH, LQKENI. V lost 2 bases, J lost 8 bases, and 12 bases lay in between. CDR3 length equals 13 residues. The CDR3 here is CASSPSQGKGYTF. The CDR3 DNA sequence: TGTGCCAGCTCACCATCCCAGGGTAAAGGCTACACCTTC.

This clone has a handful of counts. The CDR3 here is CASSLRDYEQYF. CDR3 in DNA: TGTGCCAGCAGTTTACGGGACTACGAGCAGTACTTC. V usage is TRBV28 and J usage is TRBJ2-7; maybe TRBD2 (5 bases). Germline loops: CDR1 MDHEN, CDR2 SYDVKM. This CDR3 is built from 12 residues. V was cut by 2 bases and J by 3 bases, with 5 bases left in between.

The chain links TRBV7-2 to TRBJ2-7; possibly TRBD1 for D (6 bases). CDR3 size: 15 residues. V was cut by 3 bases and J by 5 bases, with 17 bases left in between. Germline CDR1 is SGHTA and CDR2 is FQGNSA. CDR3 protein: CASSFFVPGADEQYF. For the CDR3, the DNA is TGTGCCAGCAGCTTTTTCGTTCCAGGGGCCGACGAGCAGTACTTC.

The CDR3 protein is CASSDGYNSPLHF. The CDR3 coding sequence is TGTGCCAGCAGTGACGGGTATAATTCACCCCTCCACTTT. This sequence joins TRBV6-4 and TRBJ1-6; D is unresolved. There are 13 residues in the CDR3. The germline CDR1 and CDR2 sequences are MRHNA and SNTAGT. V dropped 2 bases and J dropped 4 bases, with 3 bases sitting between them.

The chain carries TRBV14 and TRBJ1-3; no clear D gene. This CDR3 region has 16 residues. V lost 0 bases and J 0 bases, leaving 9 bases between the germline ends. Germline-derived CDR1 and CDR2 are SGHDN and FVKESK. The CDR3: CASSQDLAFSGNTIYF. For the CDR3, the DNA is TGTGCCAGCAGCCAAGATCTGGCGTTCTCTGGAAACACCATATATTTT.

The chain couples TRBV11-3 to TRBJ2-2, with TRBD1 matching over 8 bases. The germline CDR1 and CDR2 sequences are SGHNT and YENEEA. Trimming cost V 5 bases and J 6 bases; bases outside gene matches: 5. The CDR3 consists of 14 residues. The CDR3 nucleotides are TGTGCCAGCAGCGCCGGACAGGGAGCCGGGGAGCTGTTTTTT. Amino acid sequence: CASSAGQGAGELFF.

This sequence joins TRBV29-1 and TRBJ2-5; 10 bases are a match to TRBD1. There are 14 residues in the CDR3. V shed 8 bases and J 2 bases; nucleotides not matched to a gene: 8. The germline V gene encodes CDR1 SQVTM and CDR2 ANQGSEA. CDR3 region: CSIIGTGEQETQYF. In nucleotides, the CDR3 is TGCAGCATAATCGGGACAGGGGAGCAAGAGACCCAGTACTTC.

In this sample, this clone turned up a few times. This chain connects TRBV12-5 to TRBJ1-2; no firm D call. Germline lookup yields CDR1 LGHNT and CDR2 FRNRAP. This CDR3 spans 17 amino acids. Trimming took 5 bases from V and 0 from J, leaving 19 bases between them. The CDR3 loop is CASGPSRVTTANYGYTF. The CDR3 nucleotides are TGTGCTAGTGGTCCGAGTAGGGTCACAACAGCTAACTATGGCTACACCTTC.

The V gene is TRBV29-1, the J gene TRBJ1-1; 9 nucleotides align to TRBD1. V shed 2 bases and J 7 bases; nucleotides not matched to a gene: 5. Germline loops: CDR1 SQVTM, CDR2 ANQGSEA. This CDR3 region has 13 residues. As DNA, the CDR3 is TGCAGCGTTGAATGGGGGACAGGGTTTGAAGCTTTCTTT. Amino acid sequence: CSVEWGTGFEAFF.

This clone has just one count. The rearrangement joins TRBV6-1 to TRBJ2-2; TRBD1 or TRBD2 may be the D gene (5 bases each). CDR1 and CDR2 (germline): MNHNS, SASEGT. V lost 2 bases and J 7 bases, leaving 20 bases between the germline ends. The CDR3 is made up of 17 amino acids. This chain's CDR3 is CASSEREWAGTYGELFF. In nucleotides, the CDR3 is TGTGCCAGCAGTGAAAGGGAGTGGGCAGGGACCTACGGGGAGCTGTTTTTT.

The chain combines TRBV21-1 with TRBJ2-3. TRBV21-1 is noted as a pseudogene. This CDR3 contains 16 residues. The CDR3 DNA reads as TGTGCCAGCAGCAAAGAGGGTAGTCCCCTCACAGATACGCAGTATTTT. This encodes CASSKEGSPLTDTQYF.